This T cell receptor (beta chain) came from a study of response to subunit inactivated influenza vaccine. Study-wide results and caveats: Authors proposed each seasonal influenza vaccination draws in few new T cells.

Trimming pared 8 bases from V and 4 bases from J, leaving 7 bases between. The CDR3 extends over 11 amino acids. The V gene's germline CDR1 is SGHDN and CDR2 FVKESK. This clonotype was recorded once. Its antigen is still unknown. TCRdb re-called the RT-PCR reads through MiXCR, storing one row per CDR3 protein. The repertoire holds some 500,000 distinct CDR3 sequences, with over 10% as singletons. Sequenced material: PBMCs from blood, taken roughly 47 days after vaccination. This sequence was found in a man aged 45-65 years who received an inactivated influenza vaccine. The J gene is TRBJ2-3, the V gene TRBV14; D is ambiguous. The CDR3 loop is CASGVADTQYF. Here the CDR3 DNA reads TGTGCCAGCGGAGTAGCAGATACGCAGTATTTT.